This TCR beta chain was sequenced for a study of T cells in Graves' hyperthyroidism and ophthalmopathy. Germline CDR1 reads MNHGY; CDR2 reads SVAAGI. This CDR3 spans 10 amino acids. Trimming cost V 6 bases and J 14 bases, with 10 bases left between them. Exclusion of a patient resulted from uncontrolled infection, other autoimmune disease, pregnancy or lactation. Researchers took RNA transcripts and amplified the TCR beta CDR3 regions from them. The HTBI primer set served for first-round RT-PCR of the TCR CDR3. TCRdb recomputed calls from the multiplex PCR reads with MiXCR, one row per CDR3 protein. The sample holds 500,000 to 600,000 distinct CDR3 sequences, over 15% seen once.

The chain joins TRBV6-9 to TRBJ2-2; D gene unclear. Sequenced: blood. The source of this sequence is a woman between 18 and 29 years old with Graves' hyperthyroidism. CDR3 sequence (DNA): TGTGCCAGCAGGTTCATTGTCCTGTTTTTT. This sequence encodes CASRFIVLFF.